This is a list of T cell receptor beta chains from one sample in a study of OX40 agonist ivuxolimab in advanced cancers. Using immunoSEQ multiplex PCR, the repertoire was profiled, and TCRdb retains in-frame clones only, with some absent. The sample carries roughly 9,700 clones, over 65% recorded once. The starting material was CD4+ or CD8+ T cells sorted from blood, obtained in a trial of the OX40 agonist ivuxolimab. The receptors shown here come from an adult with an advanced solid tumor such as melanoma, head and neck, liver or kidney cancer. The CDR3 runs from the conserved cysteine through the conserved F or W. Each record gives: clone size, D gene, J gene, V gene, CDR3 length, CDR3 DNA, CDR3 protein. A D gene is named only where the DNA matches it firmly. Clone size is given for some rows only: seen once, a few or many times, or a class if the clone is expanded.

abundance: -
d_gene: -
j_gene: TRBJ2-1
v_gene: TRBV7-9
len: 18
CDR3nt: TGTGCCAGCAGCCCCCGGCCGGGGTCTAGGGACTCCTACAATGAGCAGTTCTTC
CDR3aa: CASSPRPGSRDSYNEQFF

abundance: once
d_gene: -
j_gene: TRBJ1-5
v_gene: TRBV21-1
len: 18
CDR3nt: TGTGCCAGCAGCAAAGTGGGGACAGGGCAGTTTTCTAATCAGCCCCAGCATTTT
CDR3aa: CASSKVGTGQFSNQPQHF

abundance: -
d_gene: TRBD2
j_gene: TRBJ2-5
v_gene: TRBV6-4
len: 14
CDR3nt: TGTGCCAGCAGTCCCAGCGGGGGCCAAGAGACCCAGTACTTC
CDR3aa: CASSPSGGQETQYF

abundance: once
d_gene: TRBD1
j_gene: TRBJ1-2
v_gene: TRBV4-1
len: 15
CDR3nt: TGCGCCAGCAGCCCCTCAGGGGGCGGGGACTATGGCTACACCTTC
CDR3aa: CASSPSGGGDYGYTF

abundance: once
d_gene: -
j_gene: TRBJ1-2
v_gene: TRBV27
len: 15
CDR3nt: TGTGCCAGCACCCTAGCGGGGGGCGTAGGATATGGCTACACCTTC
CDR3aa: CASTLAGGVGYGYTF

abundance: -
d_gene: TRBD2
j_gene: TRBJ2-2
v_gene: TRBV4-2
len: 15
CDR3nt: TGTGCCAGCAGCCAAGATCACGGGGGGACCGGGGAGCTGTTTTTT
CDR3aa: CASSQDHGGTGELFF

abundance: -
d_gene: -
j_gene: TRBJ2-1
v_gene: TRBV7-2
len: 14
CDR3nt: TGTGCCAGCACCTTGGACAGCCTTGGGAATGAGCAGTTCTTC
CDR3aa: CASTLDSLGNEQFF

abundance: -
d_gene: -
j_gene: TRBJ2-7
v_gene: TRBV5-5
len: 12
CDR3nt: TGTGCCAGCAGTCTCTCTGGTTACGAGCAGTACTTC
CDR3aa: CASSLSGYEQYF

abundance: once
d_gene: -
j_gene: TRBJ2-1
v_gene: TRBV7-6
len: 13
CDR3nt: TGTGCCAGCAGCCCCGCCCTAGCAGATGAGCAGTTCTTC
CDR3aa: CASSPALADEQFF

abundance: medium-sized
d_gene: -
j_gene: TRBJ2-7
v_gene: TRBV6-5
len: 14
CDR3nt: TGTGCCAGCAGTTCGGGGCTGGAGGCGGACGAGCAGTACTTC
CDR3aa: CASSSGLEADEQYF

abundance: -
d_gene: -
j_gene: TRBJ1-1
v_gene: TRBV19
len: 13
CDR3nt: TGTGCCAGTAGTGCCCGGGTGAACACTGAAGCTTTCTTT
CDR3aa: CASSARVNTEAFF

abundance: medium-sized
d_gene: -
j_gene: TRBJ2-1
v_gene: TRBV11-2
len: 15
CDR3nt: TGTGCCAGCAGCTTAGAGGCGGGGTTTAACAATGAGCAGTTCTTC
CDR3aa: CASSLEAGFNNEQFF

abundance: -
d_gene: -
j_gene: TRBJ1-4
v_gene: TRBV19
len: 15
CDR3nt: TGTGCCAGTAGCCCCACCAGGGGAGGATGGGAAAAACTGTTTTTT
CDR3aa: CASSPTRGGWEKLFF

abundance: -
d_gene: -
j_gene: TRBJ2-1
v_gene: TRBV7-8
len: 14
CDR3nt: TGTGCCAGCAGCTTCGGACGCTCCTACAATGAGCAGTTCTTC
CDR3aa: CASSFGRSYNEQFF

abundance: -
d_gene: -
j_gene: TRBJ1-5
v_gene: TRBV6-1
len: 15
CDR3nt: TGTGCCAGCAGTGAACCTAGAGGCTCCAATCAGCCCCAGCATTTT
CDR3aa: CASSEPRGSNQPQHF